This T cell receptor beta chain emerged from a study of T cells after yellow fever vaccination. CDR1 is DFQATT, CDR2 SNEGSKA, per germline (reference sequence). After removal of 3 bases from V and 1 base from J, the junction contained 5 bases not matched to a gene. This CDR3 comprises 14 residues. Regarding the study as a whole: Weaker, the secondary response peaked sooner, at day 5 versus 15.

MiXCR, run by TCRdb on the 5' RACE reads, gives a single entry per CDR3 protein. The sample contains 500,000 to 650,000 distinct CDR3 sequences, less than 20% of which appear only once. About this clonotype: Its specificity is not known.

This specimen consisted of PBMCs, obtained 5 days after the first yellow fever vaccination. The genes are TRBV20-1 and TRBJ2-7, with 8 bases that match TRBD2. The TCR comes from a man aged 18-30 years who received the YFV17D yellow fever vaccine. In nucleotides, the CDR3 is TGCAGTGCTAGGGACGGGGGGGGTTCCTACGAGCAGTACGTC. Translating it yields CSARDGGGSYEQYV.